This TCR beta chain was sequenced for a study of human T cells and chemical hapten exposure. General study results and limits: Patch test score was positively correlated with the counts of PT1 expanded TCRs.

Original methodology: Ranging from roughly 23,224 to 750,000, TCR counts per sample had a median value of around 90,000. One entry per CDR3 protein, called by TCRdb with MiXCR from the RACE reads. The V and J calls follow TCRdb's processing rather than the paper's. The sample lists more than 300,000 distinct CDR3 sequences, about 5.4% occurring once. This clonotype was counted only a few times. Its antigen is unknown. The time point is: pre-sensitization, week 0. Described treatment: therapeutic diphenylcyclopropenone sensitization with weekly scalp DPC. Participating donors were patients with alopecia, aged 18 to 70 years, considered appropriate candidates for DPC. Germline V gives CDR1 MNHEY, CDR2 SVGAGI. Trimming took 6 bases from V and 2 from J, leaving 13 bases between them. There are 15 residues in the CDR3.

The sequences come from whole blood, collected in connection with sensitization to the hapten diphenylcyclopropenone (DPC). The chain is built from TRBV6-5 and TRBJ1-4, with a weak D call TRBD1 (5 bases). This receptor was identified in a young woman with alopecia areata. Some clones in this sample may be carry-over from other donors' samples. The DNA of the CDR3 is TGTGCCAGCAGACCCCAGGGCACCACTAATGAAAAACTGTTTTTT. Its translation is CASRPQGTTNEKLFF.